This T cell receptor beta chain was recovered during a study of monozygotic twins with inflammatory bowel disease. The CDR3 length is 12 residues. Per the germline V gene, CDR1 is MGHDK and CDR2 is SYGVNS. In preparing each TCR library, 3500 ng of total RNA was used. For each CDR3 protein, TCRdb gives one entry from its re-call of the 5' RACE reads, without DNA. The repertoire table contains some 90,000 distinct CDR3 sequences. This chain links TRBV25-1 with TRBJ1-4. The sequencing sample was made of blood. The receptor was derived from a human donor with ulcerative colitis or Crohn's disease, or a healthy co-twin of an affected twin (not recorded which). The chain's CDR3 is CASIGSSKKLFF. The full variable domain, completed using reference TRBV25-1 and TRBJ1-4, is EADIYQTPRYLVIGTGKKITLECSQTMGHDKMYWYQQDPGMELHLIHYSYGVNSTEKGDLSSESTVSRIRTEHFPLTLESARPSHTSQYLCASIGSSKKLFFGSGTQLSVL.